This T cell receptor (beta chain) was observed in a study of molecular identifiers for immune sequencing clone quantification. Study-level results: Clone sizes that are highly expanded could be underestimated when identical TCR molecules share a barcode.

Sorted inputs of about 19,000 to 1,100,000 cells, with 10%, 30% or 50% RNA, yielded naive CD8 libraries. The V gene's germline CDR1 is LGHDT and CDR2 YNNKEL (reference sequence). The J segment lost 8 bases and the V segment lost 1 base, leaving 9 bases of the junction unmatched. The CDR3 loop spans 16 amino acids. Each CDR3 protein gets one entry after TCRdb re-called the PCR reads with MiXCR. The sample gives hundreds of thousands of distinct CDR3 sequences, about 23% of which show up once; 0.74% is in the top ten. About this clonotype: Its specificity is unknown.

The chain links TRBV3-1 to TRBJ1-2, with TRBD1 matching 11 bases. This TCR was recovered from a human donor in good health. Some libraries in this study had Jurkat cell RNA spiked in. The specimen was naive CD8+ T cells from blood, with Jurkat cell RNA spiked in. Indicated subset: FACS-sorted CD8+CD4-CCR7+CD45RA+ naive T cells. The CDR3 protein is CASSQGTGGTLDGYTF. The CDR3 region has the DNA TGTGCCAGCAGCCAAGGGACAGGGGGCACCCTAGACGGCTACACCTTC.